This T cell receptor beta chain was sequenced for a study of blood T cells in healthy people across ages. For the second PCR, which ran for roughly 7 to 11 cycles, a sample-barcoded 5' primer and a J-beta primer mix were used. TCRdb redid the calling of the 5' RACE reads with MiXCR, one entry per CDR3 protein. This table holds nearly 1 million distinct CDR3 sequences, about 53% found once. Caucasian, healthy and from Russia, the donors were aged between about 6 and 100. The authors extracted at least 6 micrograms of total RNA per sample. The CDR3 is 11 residues long. Germline assignment: CDR1 MNHNS and CDR2 SASEGT. Trimming shortened V by 5 bases and J by 8 bases, and 7 bases separated the two germline ends. Notes on the study in general: In these data, TCR beta diversity tracked strongly with naive T cell percentage. Donor CMV status, an unknown factor, possibly confounded changes in expanded clonotypes.

On this clonotype: The target antigen is unknown. No conserved phenylalanine or tryptophan ends this CDR3, so it is likely a read error.

Sequenced: blood. The chain is built from TRBV6-1 and TRBJ2-1, with D unclear. The origin of this receptor is a woman between 55 and 75 years old in good health. The CDR3 reads CASSFQYEQFV. The CDR3 nucleotides read TGTGCCAGCAGTTTTCAGTATGAGCAGTTCGTC.